Below, 32 T cell receptor beta chains from the same sample are listed, as sequenced in a study of PD-L1 blockade in urothelial cancer. Regarding time point: peripheral blood 6 weeks after treatment start. This table comes from immunoSEQ multiplex PCR, and its TCRdb copy is limited to in-frame clones, with some not included. The sample lists about 120,000 clones; roughly 82% were seen once. The sequencing here drew on PBMCs, taken around atezolizumab (anti-PD-L1) treatment. The receptors here all came from a man aged 50 to 59 with urothelial cancer.

V gene TRBV28 combines with J gene TRBJ2-7, with D maybe TRBD2 (6 bases). This CDR3 spans 12 amino acids. V shed 1 base and J shed 6 bases, with 7 bases lying between them. The germline V gene has CDR1 MDHEN and CDR2 SYDVKM. CDR3 nucleotides: TGTGCCAGCAGTTTATTGGGGGGCGAGCAGTACTTC. Translating gives CASSLLGGEQYF.

This clone was detected only once. The J gene is TRBJ1-5, the V gene TRBV6-6, with TRBD1 matching over 9 bases. CDR3 length: 15 amino acids. Per the germline V gene, CDR1 is MNHNY and CDR2 is SVGAGI (reference sequence). V lost 5 bases to trimming and J lost 4 bases; unmatched junction nucleotides: 6. CDR3 DNA: TGTGCCAGCAGTGGGACAGGGCATGGTAATCAGCCCCAGCATTTT. This gives the protein CASSGTGHGNQPQHF.

This sequence joins TRBV6-6 and TRBJ1-5; D gene ambiguous. This CDR3 is 16 amino acids long. Per germline, CDR1 MNHNY and CDR2 SVGAGI (reference sequence). Deletions cut 5 bases from V and 0 bases from J, with 14 bases between. CDR3: CASSQKHGYSNQPQHF. CDR3 nucleotides: TGTGCCAGCAGTCAAAAGCATGGTTATAGCAATCAGCCCCAGCATTTT.

The V and J genes are TRBV28 and TRBJ1-2; tentative D call: TRBD1 (5 bases). Trimming took off 2 bases at V and 5 bases at J, with 12 bases between the two ends. The CDR3 length is 14 residues. Per the germline V gene, CDR1 is MDHEN and CDR2 is SYDVKM. CDR3: CASSLAETVYGYTF. For the CDR3, the DNA is TGTGCCAGCAGTTTAGCGGAGACAGTGTATGGCTACACCTTC.

V and J are TRBV19 and TRBJ1-4, with TRBD1 matching 9 bases. The CDR3 is made up of 14 amino acids. CDR1 is LNHDA, CDR2 SQIVND, per germline (reference sequence). V shed 6 bases, J shed 5 bases, and the junction held 4 bases outside the gene matches. The CDR3 reads CASRTGTGNEKLFF. Written as DNA, the CDR3 is TGTGCCAGTAGGACCGGGACAGGGAATGAAAAACTGTTTTTT.

The chain combines TRBV9 with TRBJ1-1, with a possible D match to TRBD1 (5 bases). Trimming cost V 2 bases and J 1 base, with 9 bases left between them. This CDR3 has 14 residues. From germline, CDR1 is SGDLS and CDR2 YYNGEE. The CDR3 DNA reads TGTGCCAGCAGCGTTGGGGCAGCGAACACTGAAGCTTTCTTT. Translation: CASSVGAANTEAFF.

V and J are TRBV18 and TRBJ2-7; D unresolved. The germline V and J ends were trimmed by 2 bases and 1 base, with 9 bases remaining between them. Germline CDR1 reads KGHSH; CDR2 reads LQKENI. CDR3 length equals 14 residues. The DNA of the CDR3 is TGTGCCAGCTCACCAGAGTTTATTTCCTACGAGCAGTACTTC. Translating gives CASSPEFISYEQYF.

The chain recombines TRBV9 with TRBJ1-5, with 7 bases fitting TRBD1. In germline, CDR1 is SGDLS, CDR2 YYNGEE. The CDR3 runs to 15 residues. The junction had 7 bases not matched to a gene; V was cut back by 3 bases and J by 4 bases. Here the CDR3 reads CASSAAGQLNQPQHF. The CDR3, as DNA: TGTGCCAGCAGCGCCGCGGGACAGTTAAATCAGCCCCAGCATTTT.

This clone was detected once. The V and J genes are TRBV7-9 and TRBJ1-6; D possibly corresponds to TRBD1 (5 bases). With 5 bases removed from V and 7 bases from J, the gap between germline ends came to 12 bases. This CDR3 has 14 residues. The V gene's germline CDR1 is SEHNR and CDR2 FQNEAQ (reference sequence). CDR3 in amino acids: CASSRGNENSPLHF. CDR3 in DNA: TGTGCCAGCAGCAGGGGAAATGAGAATTCACCCCTCCACTTT.

The chain joins TRBV6-1 to TRBJ2-2; TRBD1 is a possible D gene (5 bases). V was shortened by 4 bases and J by 1 base, with 7 bases between the two germline ends. The CDR3 sequence is 14 residues long. From germline, CDR1 is MNHNS and CDR2 SASEGT. The CDR3 spells CASSVTGNTGELFF. CDR3 DNA sequence: TGTGCCAGCAGTGTAACAGGGAACACCGGGGAGCTGTTTTTT.

The chain couples TRBV6-4 to TRBJ2-7, with D possibly matching TRBD2 (6 bases). Germline V lookup: CDR1 MRHNA, CDR2 SNTAGT. The ends were cut back, 6 bases at V and 0 bases at J, with 15 bases in the middle. CDR3 length: 15 residues. This CDR3 is CASSRETGTSYEQYF. In DNA, the CDR3 is TGTGCCAGCAGCCGGGAGACCGGCACCTCCTACGAGCAGTACTTC.

This clone was recorded at least ten times. The V gene is TRBV6-5, the J gene TRBJ1-5, with D tentatively TRBD1 (6 bases). The CDR3 has 13 amino acids. The V and J ends lost 2 bases and 7 bases respectively, with 9 bases between them. Germline V gene data show CDR1 as MNHEY and CDR2 as SVGAGI. The CDR3: CASSYRGGQPQHF. The CDR3 bases are TGTGCCAGCAGTTACCGGGGGGGCCAGCCCCAGCATTTT.

This clone came up once. The rearrangement links TRBV18 to TRBJ2-7; 7 positions agree with TRBD1. This CDR3 region has 13 residues. The V gene end was trimmed by 8 bases and the J gene end by 7 bases; junction bases not matched to a gene: 11. Per the germline V gene, CDR1 is KGHSH and CDR2 is LQKENI. The CDR3 protein is CASLQGIGSEQYF. For the CDR3, the DNA is TGTGCCAGCCTACAGGGGATCGGATCAGAGCAGTACTTC.

The chain has TRBV5-6 and TRBJ1-1; a weak D match, TRBD1 (5 bases). V lost 1 base and J lost 8, with 15 bases in between. The CDR3 runs 14 residues. In germline, CDR1 is SGHDT, CDR2 YYEEEE. CDR3: CASSLSLLTAEAFF. CDR3 sequence (DNA): TGTGCCAGCAGCTTGAGCCTCCTGACAGCCGAAGCTTTCTTT.

The genes are TRBV4-2 and TRBJ2-1, with 9 bases aligning to TRBD1. This CDR3 has 17 residues. V lost 1 base and J lost 8; bases outside the gene matches: 12. The germline V gene has CDR1 LGHNA and CDR2 YNFKEQ. CDR3 nucleotides: TGTGCCAGCAGCCAAGTGGGGACCGGGACAGGGTTGCATGAGCAGTTCTTC. Translated: CASSQVGTGTGLHEQFF.

V gene TRBV10-1 combines with J gene TRBJ2-7, with 7 positions matching TRBD1. The CDR3 loop spans 16 amino acids. The V gene end was trimmed by 4 bases and the J gene end by 2 bases; junction bases not matched to a gene: 11. Germline V lookup: CDR1 WNHNN, CDR2 SYGVQD (reference sequence). The CDR3 nucleotides are TGCGCCAGCAGTGTAGGAACGCCGGGACAGACCTACGAGCAGTACTTC. This sequence encodes CASSVGTPGQTYEQYF.

This rearrangement joins TRBV18 to TRBJ2-1; 13 nucleotides agree with TRBD2. V was pared by 5 bases and J by 8 bases, with 9 bases of the junction left unmatched. CDR3 size: 16 residues. The germline V gene has CDR1 KGHSH and CDR2 LQKENI. The DNA for the CDR3 is TGTGCCAGCTCAACACTAGCGGGAGGGGCCAGGGATGAGCAGTTCTTC. This codes for CASSTLAGGARDEQFF.

This clone is a singleton in its sample. This chain joins TRBV5-6 and TRBJ2-2; D not resolved. V was cut by 3 bases and J by 5 bases, with 5 bases left in between. The germline CDR1 and CDR2 sequences are SGHDT and YYEEEE. This CDR3 contains 12 residues. The CDR3 coding sequence is TGTGCCAGCAGCTCGAGAACCGGGGAGCTGTTTTTT. Amino acids: CASSSRTGELFF.

This clone was seen ten or more times. The chain employs TRBV28 and TRBJ1-2, with a possible D match to TRBD1 (5 bases). Germline CDR1 is MDHEN and CDR2 is SYDVKM. The V gene lost 5 bases and the J gene lost 8 bases, with 12 bases spanning the gap. The CDR3 is 12 residues long. The CDR3 spells CASSTQGRGYTF. In DNA form, the CDR3 reads TGTGCCAGCAGTACGCAGGGTAGGGGCTACACCTTC.

The chain employs TRBV7-3 and TRBJ2-3; TRBD2 aligns across 10 bases. In germline, CDR1 is SGHTA, CDR2 FQGTGA. The junction had 5 bases not matched to a gene; V was cut back by 6 bases and J by 2 bases. This CDR3 has 15 residues. The CDR3, as DNA: TGTGCCAGCAGGGTAGCGGGAGGCCCCACAGATACGCAGTATTTT. As protein: CASRVAGGPTDTQYF.

Many counts were recorded for this clone. V and J are TRBV6-1 and TRBJ2-7, with 9 bases lining up with TRBD2. After removal of 3 bases from V and 6 bases from J, the junction contained 9 bases not matched to a gene. Germline loops: CDR1 MNHNS, CDR2 SASEGT. The CDR3 runs 15 residues. CDR3 sequence (DNA): TGTGCCAGCAGTGACCCCTATGCGGGAGGGCTCGAGCAGTACTTC. This translates into CASSDPYAGGLEQYF.

J is TRBJ1-5 and V is TRBV18; TRBD1 is a possible D gene (5 bases). Germline CDR1 reads KGHSH; CDR2 reads LQKENI. The CDR3 is 14 residues long. Deletions cut 1 base from V and 8 bases from J, with 12 bases between. CDR3 nucleotide sequence: TGTGCCAGCTCACCACAGTCAGGGTTGGAGCCCCAGCATTTT. It translates to CASSPQSGLEPQHF.

Only a few counts were recorded for this clone. The rearrangement links TRBV7-9 to TRBJ2-7; a weak D match, TRBD1 (7 bases). V was clipped by 5 bases and J by 5 bases, with 16 bases between them. The CDR3 consists of 14 residues. The germline CDR1 and CDR2 sequences are SEHNR and FQNEAQ (reference sequence). The CDR3 DNA reads as TGTGCCAGCAGCCACGGATCAGGGGGGAACGAGCAGTACTTC. This codes for CASSHGSGGNEQYF.

V gene TRBV5-8 combines with J gene TRBJ2-7; TRBD1 might be the D (6 bases). CDR3 length: 16 amino acids. V was cut by 1 base and J by 4 bases, with 18 bases left in between. CDR1 SGHTS and CDR2 YDEGEE come from the germline V gene. This CDR3 reads CASSLRYQGRTYEQYF. DNA for the CDR3: TGTGCCAGCAGCTTGAGGTATCAGGGGAGAACTTACGAGCAGTACTTC.

The chain employs TRBV7-9 and TRBJ2-3; maybe TRBD2 (5 bases). Germline V gene sequence: CDR1 SEHNR, CDR2 FQNEAQ (reference sequence). The V and J ends lost 8 bases and 4 bases respectively, with 16 bases between them. This CDR3 has 14 residues. Written as DNA, the CDR3 is TGTGCCAGCGGTCTGAGCGGATCCTCAGATACGCAGTATTTT. It codes for CASGLSGSSDTQYF. Looking up the rest from reference TRBV7-9 and TRBJ2-3 gives the full variable domain: DTGVSQNPRHKITKRGQNVTFRCDPISEHNRLYWYRQTLGQGPEFLTYFQNEAQLEKSRLLSDRFSAERPKGSFSTLEIQRTEQGDSAMYLCASGLSGSSDTQYFGPGTRLTVL.

The table lists this clone with many counts. This sequence joins TRBV4-1 and TRBJ2-1, with a possible D match to TRBD2 (6 bases). The germline gives CDR1 MGHRA, CDR2 YSYEKL. This CDR3 contains 13 residues. V shed 2 bases and J shed 6 bases, with 8 bases lying between them. CDR3 amino acids: CASSQLAPNEQFF. For the CDR3, the DNA is TGCGCCAGCAGCCAACTAGCGCCCAATGAGCAGTTCTTC.

The chain's CDR3 is CASRGQTGELFF. Here the CDR3 DNA reads TGTGCCAGCAGGGGGCAAACCGGGGAGCTGTTTTTT. The chain links TRBV25-1 to TRBJ2-2, with a weak D call TRBD1 (5 bases). V was pared by 6 bases and J by 5 bases, with 7 bases between. CDR1 and CDR2 from the germline V gene are MGHDK and SYGVNS. The CDR3 is 12 residues long.

The chain joins TRBV7-2 to TRBJ2-2; a possible D gene is TRBD2 (5 bases). Trimming cost V 5 bases and J 4 bases, with 17 bases left between them. CDR3 length equals 16 residues. Germline loops: CDR1 SGHTA, CDR2 FQGNSA. CDR3 nucleotides: TGTGCCAGCAGCCGCGCCGGGGTAGCCGGCACCGGGGAGCTGTTTTTT. Amino acid sequence: CASSRAGVAGTGELFF.

This clone was seen once. The CDR3 nucleotides are TGTGCCATCAGTGAGTTCGAACTAGCGGGAGGCGAGCAGTACTTC. The encoded protein is CAISEFELAGGEQYF. V usage is TRBV10-3 and J usage is TRBJ2-7; 12 bases agree with TRBD2. V lost 1 base to trimming and J lost 6 bases; unmatched junction nucleotides: 4. This CDR3 spans 15 amino acids. Looked up from germline, CDR1 is ENHRY and CDR2 is SYGVKD.

This clone was seen a single time. Compared with germline, one end of the junction differs, possibly owing to a read error. The V gene is TRBV7-7, the J gene TRBJ2-1; D might be TRBD1 (5 bases). Germline lookup yields CDR1 SSHAT and CDR2 FNYEAQ (reference sequence). This CDR3 is 14 amino acids long. The CDR3 here is CASSFDSSYNEQFF. The CDR3 bases are TGTGCTAGCAGCTTCGACAGTTCCTACAATGAGCAGTTCTTC.

CDR3 coding DNA: TGTGCCAGCAGTGGCAGGGGCGGGGGCACCGGGGAGCTGTTTTTT. It encodes CASSGRGGGTGELFF. This rearrangement joins TRBV25-1 to TRBJ2-2, with a tentative D call TRBD2 (7 bases). Germline CDR1 reads MGHDK; CDR2 reads SYGVNS. V shed 4 bases and J shed 4 bases, with 13 bases lying between them. This CDR3 comprises 15 residues.

This chain uses TRBV5-1 with TRBJ1-4, with D possibly TRBD1 on 5 matching bases. The ends were cut back, 3 bases at V and 0 bases at J, with 6 bases in the middle. The CDR3 is made up of 14 amino acids. Germline CDR1 and CDR2: SGHRS and YFSETQ. This CDR3 is CASSSRATNEKLFF. The CDR3 DNA reads as TGCGCCAGCAGCTCCAGGGCAACTAATGAAAAACTGTTTTTT.